This entry concerns a single TCR beta chain. The source of the sample is a study of response to subunit inactivated influenza vaccine. This CDR3 has 15 residues. Germline lookup yields CDR1 SGHVS and CDR2 FQNEAQ. V gave up 4 bases and J gave up 4 bases, with 16 bases separating them. TCRdb itself ran the RT-PCR reads through MiXCR, one entry per CDR3 protein. The table has more than 250,000 distinct CDR3 sequences, 21% seen once; the top ten hold roughly a tenth. The chain joins TRBV7-8 to TRBJ1-1; D not resolved. This sequence was found in a man in his fifties or sixties who received an inactivated influenza vaccine. The specimen comprised PBMCs from blood, sampled 21 months after vaccination. DNA of the CDR3: TGTGCCAGCAGCTACGGAGTGTTGCTCTCCACTGAAGCTTTCTTT. Translated, it gives CASSYGVLLSTEAFF.